A single sample gave rise to the 4 T cell receptor beta chains below, sequenced in a study of blood T cell repertoires in COVID-19. Data came from immunoSEQ multiplex PCR; TCRdb stores just in-frame clones and leaves some out. There are 30,000 to 50,000 clones in the sample; about 94% occur only once, and approximately 4.1% lies in the top ten. Input material: peripheral blood. The origin of the receptors is a human donor with active COVID-19. The donor label of this sample is uncertain.

The chain carries TRBV6-5 and TRBJ1-5, with D maybe TRBD1 (5 bases). The CDR3 loop spans 13 amino acids. V shed 0 bases and J shed 5 bases, with 5 bases lying between them. Germline V CDR1 and CDR2: MNHEY, SVGAGI. The CDR3 loop is CASSYSGDQPQHF. The CDR3 DNA reads as TGTGCCAGCAGTTACTCAGGGGATCAGCCCCAGCATTTT.

V and J are TRBV7-2 and TRBJ2-1; 7 bases map to TRBD2. J gave up 5 bases and V 4 bases, and 8 bases lay outside the gene matches. There are 15 residues in the CDR3. Germline CDR1 reads SGHTA; CDR2 reads FQGNSA. The DNA of the CDR3 is TGTGCCAGCAGCTCCTCTAGCGGACTCAACAATGAGCAGTTCTTC. It translates to CASSSSSGLNNEQFF.

The rearrangement uses TRBV5-1 and TRBJ1-2, with a possible D match to TRBD1 (5 bases). V lost 1 base and J 2 bases, leaving 12 bases between the germline ends. The length of the CDR3 is 15 residues. The germline V gene encodes CDR1 SGHRS and CDR2 YFSETQ. DNA of the CDR3: TGCGCCAGCAGCTTGCTGCCAGACAGAAACTATGGCTACACCTTC. Translating gives CASSLLPDRNYGYTF. Based on the CDR3 plus reference TRBV5-1 and TRBJ1-2, the full variable domain is KAGVTQTPRYLIKTRGQQVTLSCSPISGHRSVSWYQQTPGQGLQFLFEYFSETQRNKGNFPGRFSGRQFSNSRSEMNVSTLELGDSALYLCASSLLPDRNYGYTFGSGTRLTVV.

The chain recombines TRBV10-3 with TRBJ1-1; possibly TRBD1 for D (5 bases). Germline V gene sequence: CDR1 ENHRY, CDR2 SYGVKD. The ends were cut back, 0 bases at V and 8 bases at J, with 10 bases in the middle. The CDR3 has 13 amino acids. The CDR3 region has the DNA TGTGCCATCAGTGAGTCCCAGGGATCCGAAGCTTTCTTT. Translating it yields CAISESQGSEAFF.